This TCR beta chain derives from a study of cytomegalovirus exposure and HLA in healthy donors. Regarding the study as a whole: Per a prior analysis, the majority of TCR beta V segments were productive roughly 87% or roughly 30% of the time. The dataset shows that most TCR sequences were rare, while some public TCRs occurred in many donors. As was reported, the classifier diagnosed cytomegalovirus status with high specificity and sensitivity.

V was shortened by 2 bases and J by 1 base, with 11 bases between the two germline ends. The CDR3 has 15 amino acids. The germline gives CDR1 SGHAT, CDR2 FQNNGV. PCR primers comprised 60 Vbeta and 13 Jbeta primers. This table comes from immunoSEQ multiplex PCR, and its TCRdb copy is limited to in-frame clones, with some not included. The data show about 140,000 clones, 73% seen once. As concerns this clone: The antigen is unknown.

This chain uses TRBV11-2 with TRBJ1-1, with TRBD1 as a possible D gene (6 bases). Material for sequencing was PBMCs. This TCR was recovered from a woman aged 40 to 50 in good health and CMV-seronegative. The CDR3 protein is CASSLQGHGNTEAFF. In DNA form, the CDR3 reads TGTGCCAGCAGCTTACAGGGACACGGGAACACTGAAGCTTTCTTT.